This entry describes one T cell receptor beta chain. Its antigen is not identified. From germline, CDR1 is GTSNPN and CDR2 SVGIG (reference sequence). This CDR3 spans 14 amino acids. The V end lost 0 bases, the J end lost 2 bases, and 5 bases lay between the germline ends. Both blood RNA, taken from unsorted whole blood, and germline DNA were extracted. The researchers drew approximately 3.7 milliliters of peripheral blood before surgery. This sample stems from a study of tumor-infiltrating lymphocytes in primary liver carcinoma. Whole-study results and caveats: Bulk unsorted material prevented CD4+ and CD8+ repertoire comparison. It was in tumors, not blood, that the top-250-clone fraction was significantly higher (p = 0.039).

From around 530 ng of total RNA, TCR beta-specific cDNA was reverse-transcribed using a constant-region primer. Investigators got TCR beta libraries out of three nested multiplex PCR rounds, done with slightly modified ARM-PCR. TRBV1-TRBV30 forward primers and a C-beta reverse primer were used in the first two PCR rounds, which each ran for 9 to 10 cycles. TCRdb re-analysed the multiplex PCR reads in MiXCR, keeping a single row per CDR3 protein. The data hold about 200,000 distinct CDR3 sequences, with less than 70% observed a single time. This receptor was taken from a woman aged 55 to 70 with primary liver carcinoma and hepatitis B virus infection. Sequencing used peripheral blood. The chain couples TRBV30 to TRBJ2-6, with D unresolved. CDR3 amino acids: CAWSVGTGANVLTF. The CDR3 DNA sequence: TGTGCCTGGAGTGTGGGTACTGGGGCCAACGTCCTGACTTTC.